A single sample gave rise to the 15 T cell receptor beta chains below, sequenced in a study of blood T cell repertoires in COVID-19. Sequencing used immunoSEQ multiplex PCR; TCRdb keeps in-frame clones, though not all of them. Counted here are 37,000 or so clones, about 85% occurring once; the ten biggest clones make up about 29%. Specimen: peripheral blood. Every receptor here comes from a man at least 80 years old with active or convalescent COVID-19.

The chain is built from TRBV6-5 and TRBJ2-1; D is possibly TRBD1 (7 bases). Per the germline V gene, CDR1 is MNHEY and CDR2 is SVGAGI. The CDR3 is made up of 15 amino acids. V lost 5 bases and J 2 bases, leaving 13 bases between the germline ends. CDR3 DNA: TGTGCCAGCAGTCTTGCAGGGGGGCCCTACAATGAGCAGTTCTTC. It translates to CASSLAGGPYNEQFF.

The rearrangement joins TRBV5-1 to TRBJ2-3; D perhaps matches TRBD1 (6 bases). CDR1 and CDR2 (germline): SGHRS, YFSETQ. CDR3 length: 14 residues. V lost 6 bases, J lost 4 bases, and 15 bases lay in between. The CDR3 DNA sequence: TGCGCCAGCACCGACTTGACAGGTTCAGATACGCAGTATTTT. As protein: CASTDLTGSDTQYF.

This chain joins TRBV14 and TRBJ1-1; D remains unclear. The germline V gene has CDR1 SGHDN and CDR2 FVKESK. This CDR3 region has 15 residues. The V end lost 5 bases, the J end lost 0 bases, and 13 bases lay between the germline ends. The CDR3 coding sequence is TGTGCCAGCAGCTATATAGAGATAATGAACACTGAAGCTTTCTTT. Encoded protein: CASSYIEIMNTEAFF.

This clone was detected once. V usage is TRBV5-1 and J usage is TRBJ2-1; maybe TRBD1 (6 bases). The CDR3 is 14 residues long. The germline V gene has CDR1 SGHRS and CDR2 YFSETQ. The ends were cut back, 4 bases at V and 6 bases at J, with 14 bases in the middle. The CDR3 DNA sequence: TGCGCCAGCAGCGACGGACAGCCAAGCAATGAGCAGTTCTTC. This gives the protein CASSDGQPSNEQFF.

The rearrangement links TRBV11-2 to TRBJ1-4; D might be TRBD1 (5 bases). The CDR3 runs to 16 residues. V was trimmed by 3 bases and J by 8 bases, leaving 19 bases between them. Germline loops: CDR1 SGHAT, CDR2 FQNNGV. CDR3 nucleotides: TGTGCCAGCAGCTTCCTCGGAGGCGGGGCGGGGGAAAAACTGTTTTTT. This codes for CASSFLGGGAGEKLFF.

The V and J genes are TRBV19 and TRBJ2-3, with D uncertain. Germline CDR1 LNHDA, CDR2 SQIVND (reference sequence). This CDR3 spans 14 amino acids. V was pared by 5 bases and J by 2 bases, with 11 bases between. CDR3 nucleotide sequence: TGTGCCAGTAGTCCCTTCGACTTCACAGATACGCAGTATTTT. This gives the protein CASSPFDFTDTQYF.

This chain joins TRBV29-1 and TRBJ2-2; a weak D match, TRBD2 (5 bases). The V gene's germline CDR1 is SQVTM and CDR2 ANQGSEA. The CDR3 covers 12 residues. The germline V and J ends were trimmed by 4 bases and 5 bases, with 8 bases remaining between them. CDR3 residues: CSVGGWTGELFF. Written as DNA, the CDR3 is TGCAGCGTTGGAGGGTGGACCGGGGAGCTGTTTTTT.

The V call is TRBV7-2, the J call TRBJ1-3, with 7 positions matching TRBD1. This CDR3 has 14 amino acids. J was trimmed by 8 bases and V by 5 bases; bases with no gene match: 9. Germline CDR1 is SGHTA and CDR2 is FQGNSA. The CDR3 nucleotides read TGTGCCAGCAGCGACGACAGGGTCAGGGACACCATATATTTT. Its translation: CASSDDRVRDTIYF.

This clone appeared a single time. The V call is TRBV20-1, the J call TRBJ1-2; D ambiguous. Germline CDR1 is DFQATT and CDR2 is SNEGSKA (reference sequence). The CDR3 runs to 13 residues. The ends were cut back, 3 bases at V and 1 base at J, with 9 bases in the middle. The CDR3 nucleotides read TGCAGTGCTAGTTACGGGATTAACTATGGCTACACCTTC. It encodes CSASYGINYGYTF.

V gene TRBV4-3 combines with J gene TRBJ1-4; no firm D call. This CDR3 region has 16 residues. V shed 0 bases and J shed 3 bases, with 11 bases lying between them. Germline lookup yields CDR1 LGHNA and CDR2 YSLEER. CDR3 sequence (DNA): TGCGCCAGCAGCCAAGATCCGAGGATCGCTAATGAAAAACTGTTTTTT. The encoded protein is CASSQDPRIANEKLFF.

The chain links TRBV21-1 to TRBJ2-1; TRBD2 was called by the table and not checked on the DNA. TRBV21-1 is classified as a pseudogene. CDR3 length: 16 amino acids. CDR3 residues: CASSKESTSSYNEQFF. In DNA, the CDR3 is TGTGCCAGCAGCAAAGAATCGACTAGCTCCTACAATGAGCAGTTCTTC.

V gene TRBV30 combines with J gene TRBJ2-3, with TRBD2 identical over 9 bases. The V and J ends lost 2 bases and 11 bases, in that order; junction bases with no gene match: 5. Germline V lookup: CDR1 GTSNPN, CDR2 SVGIG (reference sequence). The CDR3 runs to 12 residues. For the CDR3, the DNA is TGTGCCTGGAGTACCGGGACTAGCATGCAGTATTTT. This encodes CAWSTGTSMQYF.

The chain is built from TRBV19 and TRBJ1-2; D not resolved. Trimming cost V 7 bases and J 4 bases, with 10 bases left between them. Germline CDR1 LNHDA, CDR2 SQIVND (reference sequence). CDR3 length equals 12 residues. CDR3 nucleotides: TGTGCCAGTATCGCCCCCGGCTATGGCTACACCTTC. It specifies CASIAPGYGYTF.

The rearrangement joins TRBV9 to TRBJ2-7, with 8 bases identical to TRBD2. This CDR3 comprises 17 residues. The germline V gene has CDR1 SGDLS and CDR2 YYNGEE. V shed 0 bases, J shed 6 bases, and the junction held 14 bases outside the gene matches. CDR3 nucleotide sequence: TGTGCCAGCAGCGTAGGACCCGCTAGCGGGCGTACCTCCGAGCAGTACTTC. Amino acid sequence: CASSVGPASGRTSEQYF.

The J gene is TRBJ2-1, the V gene TRBV18; D possibly corresponds to TRBD1 (5 bases). Germline V gives CDR1 KGHSH, CDR2 LQKENI. The V and J ends lost 0 bases and 7 bases respectively, with 19 bases between them. The CDR3 extends over 17 amino acids. Here the CDR3 DNA reads TGTGCCAGCTCACCACCTTTAGGCTTGGGGCCAGCTAATGAGCAGTTCTTC. Translated: CASSPPLGLGPANEQFF.